This T cell receptor (beta chain) was sequenced for a study of blood T cell repertoires in COVID-19. This CDR3 is 13 amino acids long. CDR1 and CDR2 from the germline V gene are GTSNPN and SVGIG (reference sequence). The junction had 8 bases not matched to a gene; V was cut back by 4 bases and J by 8 bases. Assay used: immunoSEQ multiplex PCR; TCRdb lists only in-frame clones, some missing. The repertoire includes 60,000 or so clones, more than 80% of them detected once, and 13% to 15% sits in the top ten. The specimen sequenced was peripheral blood. The chain recombines TRBV30 with TRBJ1-2, with 9 bases fitting TRBD1. The TCR originated in a human donor with active COVID-19. The donor label of this sample is uncertain. The CDR3 coding sequence is TGTGCCTGGACGCCCGGACAGGGGTTAGGCTACACCTTC. Translation gives CAWTPGQGLGYTF. Using reference TRBV30 and TRBJ1-2 for the parts outside the CDR3, the full variable domain is SQTIHQWPATLVQPVGSPLSLECTVEGTSNPNLYWYRQAAGRGLQLLFYSVGIGQISSEVPQNLSASRPQDRQFILSSKKLLLSDSGFYLCAWTPGQGLGYTFGSGTRLTVV.